These 21 T cell receptor beta chains came from one sample sequenced in a study of response to subunit inactivated influenza vaccine. TCRdb ran MiXCR on the RT-PCR reads and lists one entry per CDR3 protein. The sample lists around 540,000 distinct CDR3 sequences, about an eighth occurring once. The sample in question was PBMCs from blood, obtained on the day of vaccination. These receptors came from a man aged 45-60 years who received an inactivated influenza vaccine.

This clonotype was found a few times. V gene TRBV12-3 or TRBV12-4 combines with J gene TRBJ1-5, with D perhaps TRBD1 (5 bases). The CDR3 covers 14 residues. V was shortened by 2 bases and J by 4 bases, with 9 bases between the two germline ends. CDR3 in amino acids: CASSLQGRNQPQHF. The CDR3 bases are TGTGCCAGCAGTTTACAGGGAAGGAATCAGCCCCAGCATTTT.

The chain couples TRBV7-2 to TRBJ2-1, with 8 bases identical to TRBD2. CDR1 and CDR2 from the germline V gene are SGHTA and FQGNSA. This CDR3 is built from 16 residues. V lost 5 bases and J lost 4; bases outside the gene matches: 10. CDR3 nucleotides: TGTGCCAGCAGCCTCGCCCCGGTAGCGGGGTACAATGAGCAGTTCTTC. Encoded protein: CASSLAPVAGYNEQFF.

The V gene is TRBV2, the J gene TRBJ2-7; D gene unclear. V lost 2 bases, J lost 3 bases, and 11 bases lay in between. This CDR3 has 14 amino acids. The V gene's germline CDR1 is SNHLY and CDR2 FYNNEI. CDR3: CASSERAPLYEQYF. The CDR3 DNA reads TGTGCCAGCAGTGAAAGAGCGCCGCTCTACGAGCAGTACTTC.

V gene TRBV7-9 combines with J gene TRBJ2-7; 7 bases map to TRBD2. V was pared by 1 base and J by 5 bases, with 11 bases of the junction left unmatched. The CDR3 contains 16 residues. Germline V lookup: CDR1 SEHNR, CDR2 FQNEAQ (reference sequence). The CDR3 here is CASSLVSGGWANEQYF. The CDR3 DNA sequence: TGTGCCAGCAGCTTAGTGTCCGGGGGGTGGGCTAACGAGCAGTACTTC. The variable domain in full, with the rest retrieved from reference TRBV7-9 and TRBJ2-7, is DTGVSQNPRHKITKRGQNVTFRCDPISEHNRLYWYRQTLGQGPEFLTYFQNEAQLEKSRLLSDRFSAERPKGSFSTLEIQRTEQGDSAMYLCASSLVSGGWANEQYFGPGTRLTVT.

This clonotype was seen only a few times. The chain combines TRBV12-3 or TRBV12-4 with TRBJ2-5, with TRBD1 matching 8 bases. The CDR3 is made up of 16 amino acids. The V gene end was trimmed by 5 bases and the J gene end by 0 bases; junction bases not matched to a gene: 8. The CDR3 nucleotides are TGTGCCAGCAGTCTGAAAGGGACAGGCTACCAAGAGACCCAGTACTTC. Protein product: CASSLKGTGYQETQYF.

This clonotype was seen many times. The CDR3 sequence: CSAGDSRYEQYF. The CDR3 coding sequence is TGCAGTGCCGGGGACAGTAGATACGAGCAGTACTTC. The chain uses TRBV20-1 and TRBJ2-7, with TRBD1 matching over 7 bases. Germline trimming cut 6 bases from V and 4 bases from J; bases unmatched to any gene: 6. Germline loops: CDR1 DFQATT, CDR2 SNEGSKA (reference sequence). This CDR3 comprises 12 residues.

This rearrangement joins TRBV29-1 to TRBJ2-3, with 7 bases that match TRBD2. Germline CDR1 and CDR2: SQVTM and ANQGSEA. With 3 bases clipped from V and 4 bases from J, the junction kept 4 bases outside the gene matches. The CDR3 contains 13 residues. Here the CDR3 DNA reads TGCAGCGTTGACTGGGCGGGAGCAGATACGCAGTATTTT. Translated, it gives CSVDWAGADTQYF.

The rearrangement joins TRBV5-1 to TRBJ2-7, with D possibly being TRBD1 (6 bases). The germline V and J ends were trimmed by 4 bases and 5 bases, with 16 bases remaining between them. Germline-derived CDR1 and CDR2 are SGHRS and YFSETQ. This CDR3 region has 14 residues. The DNA of the CDR3 is TGCGCCAGCAGCCCGACACAGGGTCCCAACGAGCAGTACTTC. Protein product: CASSPTQGPNEQYF. Variable domain in full (rest from reference TRBV5-1 and TRBJ2-7): KAGVTQTPRYLIKTRGQQVTLSCSPISGHRSVSWYQQTPGQGLQFLFEYFSETQRNKGNFPGRFSGRQFSNSRSEMNVSTLELGDSALYLCASSPTQGPNEQYFGPGTRLTVT.

In its sample, this clonotype was seen many times. The chain carries TRBV5-1 and TRBJ2-1; D is perhaps TRBD2 (5 bases). The CDR3 length is 14 residues. The V gene lost 2 bases and the J gene lost 2 bases, with 8 bases spanning the gap. CDR1 SGHRS and CDR2 YFSETQ come from the germline V gene. The CDR3 bases are TGCGCCAGCAGCTTCCGAGGGCCCTACAATGAGCAGTTCTTC. Its translation is CASSFRGPYNEQFF.

This clonotype was counted ten times or more. This chain joins TRBV5-1 and TRBJ2-2; D is unresolved. V dropped 8 bases and J dropped 4 bases, with 9 bases sitting between them. This CDR3 is 12 amino acids long. CDR1 is SGHRS, CDR2 YFSETQ, per germline. This CDR3 is CASGAPTGELFF. The CDR3 DNA is TGCGCCAGTGGTGCTCCCACCGGGGAGCTGTTTTTT.

The genes are TRBV20-1 and TRBJ1-1; 9 bases line up with TRBD1. The V and J ends lost 0 bases and 0 bases, in that order; junction bases with no gene match: 2. Germline V gene lookup returns CDR1 DFQATT and CDR2 SNEGSKA (reference sequence). This CDR3 is built from 15 residues. The CDR3 DNA sequence: TGCAGTGCTAGAGAGGGACAGGGAATGAACACTGAAGCTTTCTTT. This sequence encodes CSAREGQGMNTEAFF.

This clonotype was detected a few times. J is TRBJ1-5 and V is TRBV19; D is unclear. The V gene lost 6 bases and the J gene lost 4 bases, with 7 bases spanning the gap. The CDR3 length is 12 residues. The germline gives CDR1 LNHDA, CDR2 SQIVND (reference sequence). The CDR3 nucleotides read TGTGCCAGTAGGGGCCCGAATCAGCCCCAGCATTTT. This sequence encodes CASRGPNQPQHF. Variable domain in full (rest from reference TRBV19 and TRBJ1-5): DGGITQSPKYLFRKEGQNVTLSCEQNLNHDAMYWYRQDPGQGLRLIYYSQIVNDFQKGDIAEGYSVSREKKESFPLTVTSAQKNPTAFYLCASRGPNQPQHFGDGTRLSIL.

V gene TRBV25-1 combines with J gene TRBJ1-2; weak D call: TRBD1 (6 bases). This CDR3 spans 14 amino acids. Germline V gene data show CDR1 as MGHDK and CDR2 as SYGVNS. V lost 1 base to trimming and J lost 7 bases, with 13 bases between them. This CDR3 is CASSEWTVLGGYTF. CDR3 DNA: TGTGCCAGCAGTGAATGGACAGTTCTCGGTGGCTACACCTTC.

The rearrangement links TRBV14 to TRBJ2-1, with D possibly TRBD2 on 5 matching bases. Trimming shortened V by 3 bases and J by 4 bases, and 16 bases separated the two germline ends. Germline V lookup: CDR1 SGHDN, CDR2 FVKESK. The CDR3 length is 16 residues. CDR3 in DNA: TGTGCCAGCAGCCAGAGTGGGAGAAGAGAGTACAATGAGCAGTTCTTC. Protein sequence: CASSQSGRREYNEQFF. Full variable domain (missing parts from reference TRBV14 and TRBJ2-1): EAGVTQFPSHSVIEKGQTVTLRCDPISGHDNLYWYRRVMGKEIKFLLHFVKESKQDESGMPNNRFLAERTGGTYSTLKVQPAELEDSGVYFCASSQSGRREYNEQFFGPGTRLTVL.

This chain joins TRBV13 and TRBJ2-3; D remains ambiguous. With 5 bases removed from V and 5 bases from J, the gap between germline ends came to 8 bases. Germline-derived CDR1 and CDR2 are PRHDT and FYEKMQ (reference sequence). This CDR3 spans 12 amino acids. This CDR3 reads CASSKSRDTQYF. The CDR3 DNA follows: TGTGCCAGCAGCAAATCGAGAGATACGCAGTATTTT.

This chain joins TRBV7-9 and TRBJ2-7; no reliable D call. The CDR3 runs to 15 residues. CDR1 and CDR2 (germline): SEHNR, FQNEAQ (reference sequence). With 3 bases removed from V and 3 bases from J, the gap between germline ends came to 15 bases. The CDR3 DNA reads TGTGCCAGCAGCTTTAGGACGGGTGAGCTCTACGAGCAGTACTTC. It yields the protein CASSFRTGELYEQYF.

V and J are TRBV6-1 and TRBJ2-4; 8 bases fit TRBD2. The germline V gene encodes CDR1 MNHNS and CDR2 SASEGT. The CDR3 loop spans 14 amino acids. The V gene end was trimmed by 8 bases and the J gene end by 0 bases; junction bases not matched to a gene: 3. CDR3 residues: CASDGGGAKNIQYF. CDR3 nucleotides: TGTGCCAGCGACGGGGGGGGAGCCAAAAACATTCAGTACTTC.

This clonotype has just a few counts. The chain links TRBV6-2 or TRBV6-3 to TRBJ2-1; the D gene is possibly TRBD2 (5 bases). With 6 bases removed from V and 9 bases from J, the gap between germline ends came to 9 bases. Looked up from germline, CDR1 is MNHEY and CDR2 is SVGEGT. This CDR3 has 11 amino acids. The CDR3, as DNA: TGTGCCAGCAGGTTTGGGAGTGAGCAGTTCTTC. Translating gives CASRFGSEQFF.

The rearrangement links TRBV9 to TRBJ2-7; tentative D call: TRBD1 (6 bases). The germline V gene has CDR1 SGDLS and CDR2 YYNGEE. The V gene lost 0 bases and the J gene lost 4 bases, with 11 bases spanning the gap. The CDR3 contains 14 residues. Here the CDR3 DNA reads TGTGCCAGCAGCGTAGCTCTGGGGGCATACGAGCAGTACTTC. It yields the protein CASSVALGAYEQYF.

This clonotype occurred once. This chain links TRBV4-1 with TRBJ2-1; either TRBD1 or TRBD2 may fit D (5 bases each). Germline-derived CDR1 and CDR2 are MGHRA and YSYEKL. The CDR3 contains 13 residues. V dropped 1 base and J dropped 10 bases, with 11 bases sitting between them. The CDR3 protein is CASSQVGGGEQFF. The CDR3, as DNA: TGCGCCAGCAGCCAAGTTGGGGGTGGCGAGCAGTTCTTC.

The chain employs TRBV10-3 and TRBJ2-5, with TRBD1 as a possible D gene (5 bases). The germline gives CDR1 ENHRY, CDR2 SYGVKD. The V end lost 6 bases, the J end lost 4 bases, and 9 bases lay between the germline ends. CDR3 size: 12 residues. CDR3 coding DNA: TGTGCCATCAGGGGGCTGGGAGAGACCCAGTACTTC. It codes for CAIRGLGETQYF.